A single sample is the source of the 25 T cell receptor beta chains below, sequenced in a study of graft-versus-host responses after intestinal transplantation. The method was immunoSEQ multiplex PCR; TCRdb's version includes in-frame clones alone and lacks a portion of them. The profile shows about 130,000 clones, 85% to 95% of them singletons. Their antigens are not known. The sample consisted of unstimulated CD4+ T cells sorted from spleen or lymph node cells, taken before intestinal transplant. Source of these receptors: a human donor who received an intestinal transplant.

This CDR3 reads CASSPGGAEETQYF. In DNA form, the CDR3 reads TGTGCCAGCTCCCCCGGGGGAGCGGAAGAGACCCAGTACTTC. This rearrangement joins TRBV7-9 to TRBJ2-5, with a weak D call TRBD2 (6 bases). This CDR3 is built from 14 residues. The germline V and J ends were trimmed by 8 bases and 3 bases, with 16 bases remaining between them. Germline V gives CDR1 SEHNR, CDR2 FQNEAQ (reference sequence).

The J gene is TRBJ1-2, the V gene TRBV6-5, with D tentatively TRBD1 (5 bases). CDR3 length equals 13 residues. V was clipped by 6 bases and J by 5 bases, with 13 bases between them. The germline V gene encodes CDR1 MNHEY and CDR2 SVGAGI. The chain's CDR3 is CASRAGTEYGYTF. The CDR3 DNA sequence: TGTGCCAGCAGAGCCGGGACCGAGTATGGCTACACCTTC.

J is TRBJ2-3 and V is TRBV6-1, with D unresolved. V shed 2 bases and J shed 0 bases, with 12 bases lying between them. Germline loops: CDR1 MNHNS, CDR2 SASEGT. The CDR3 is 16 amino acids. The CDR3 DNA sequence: TGTGCCAGCAGTGAATTTCCCAGCCAGAGCACAGATACGCAGTATTTT. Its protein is CASSEFPSQSTDTQYF.

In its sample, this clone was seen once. CDR3 amino acids: CSVSPGMGEQYF. Written as DNA, the CDR3 is TGCAGCGTTTCCCCGGGGATGGGAGAGCAGTACTTC. V is TRBV29-1 and J is TRBJ2-7; D might be TRBD2 (5 bases). The V end was cut by 5 bases, the J end by 7 bases, with 15 bases between. The CDR3 is 12 residues long. In germline, CDR1 is SQVTM, CDR2 ANQGSEA.

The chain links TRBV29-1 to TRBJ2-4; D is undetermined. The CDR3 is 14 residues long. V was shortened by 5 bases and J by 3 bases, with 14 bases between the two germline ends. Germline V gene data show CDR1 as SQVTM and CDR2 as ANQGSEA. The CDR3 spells CSVLPGLDKNIQYF. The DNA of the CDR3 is TGCAGCGTTTTACCTGGTCTGGACAAAAACATTCAGTACTTC.

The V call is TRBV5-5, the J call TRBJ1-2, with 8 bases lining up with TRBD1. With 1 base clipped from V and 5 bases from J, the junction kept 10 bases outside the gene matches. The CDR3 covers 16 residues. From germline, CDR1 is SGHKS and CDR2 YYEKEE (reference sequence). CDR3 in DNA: TGTGCCAGCAGCTTGTCCGGGACAGGCGGCTCTTATGGCTACACCTTC. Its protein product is CASSLSGTGGSYGYTF.

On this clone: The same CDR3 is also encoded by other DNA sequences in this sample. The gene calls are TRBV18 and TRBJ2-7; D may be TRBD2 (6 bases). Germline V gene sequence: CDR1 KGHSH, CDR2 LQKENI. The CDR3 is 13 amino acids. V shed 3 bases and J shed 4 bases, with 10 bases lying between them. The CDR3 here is CASSPGLPYEQYF. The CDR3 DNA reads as TGTGCCAGCTCACCCGGACTACCTTACGAGCAGTACTTC.

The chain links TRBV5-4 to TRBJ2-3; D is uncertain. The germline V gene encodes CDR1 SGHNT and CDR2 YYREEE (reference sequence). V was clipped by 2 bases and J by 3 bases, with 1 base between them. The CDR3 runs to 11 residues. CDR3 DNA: TGTGCCAGCAGCTTTACAGATACGCAGTATTTT. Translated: CASSFTDTQYF.

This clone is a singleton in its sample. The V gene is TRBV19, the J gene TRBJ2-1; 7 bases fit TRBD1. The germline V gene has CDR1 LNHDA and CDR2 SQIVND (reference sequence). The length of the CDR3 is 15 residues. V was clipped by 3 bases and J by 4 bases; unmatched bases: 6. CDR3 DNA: TGTGCCAGTAGTATTTCGGGACAGAGTTACAATGAGCAGTTCTTC. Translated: CASSISGQSYNEQFF.

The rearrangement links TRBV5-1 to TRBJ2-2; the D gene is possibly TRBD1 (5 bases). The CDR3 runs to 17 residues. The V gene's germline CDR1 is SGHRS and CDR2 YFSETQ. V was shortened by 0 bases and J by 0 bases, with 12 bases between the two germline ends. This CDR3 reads CASSLAPGSANTGELFF. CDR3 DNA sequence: TGCGCCAGCAGCTTGGCCCCAGGGTCCGCGAACACCGGGGAGCTGTTTTTT.

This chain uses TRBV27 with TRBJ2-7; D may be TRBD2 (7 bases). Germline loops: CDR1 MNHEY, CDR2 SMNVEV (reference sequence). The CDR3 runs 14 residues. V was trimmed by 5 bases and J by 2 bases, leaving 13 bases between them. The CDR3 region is CASSKWGGAYEQYF. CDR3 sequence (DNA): TGTGCCAGCAGTAAATGGGGGGGCGCCTACGAGCAGTACTTC.

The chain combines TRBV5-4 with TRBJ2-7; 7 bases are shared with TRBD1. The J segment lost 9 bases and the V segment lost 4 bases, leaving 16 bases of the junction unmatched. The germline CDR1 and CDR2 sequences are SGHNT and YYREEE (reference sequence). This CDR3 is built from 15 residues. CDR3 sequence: CASSVTGVSGGRQYF. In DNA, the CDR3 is TGTGCCAGCAGCGTAACAGGGGTCTCAGGTGGGCGGCAGTACTTC.

The CDR3 loop is CASSRGTIQETQYF. The CDR3 nucleotides are TGTGCCAGCAGCCGCGGGACTATCCAAGAGACCCAGTACTTC. The V and J genes are TRBV11-3 and TRBJ2-5, with 7 bases identical to TRBD2. The CDR3 sequence is 14 residues long. Germline V lookup: CDR1 SGHNT, CDR2 YENEEA. J gave up 1 base and V 5 bases, and 4 bases lay outside the gene matches.

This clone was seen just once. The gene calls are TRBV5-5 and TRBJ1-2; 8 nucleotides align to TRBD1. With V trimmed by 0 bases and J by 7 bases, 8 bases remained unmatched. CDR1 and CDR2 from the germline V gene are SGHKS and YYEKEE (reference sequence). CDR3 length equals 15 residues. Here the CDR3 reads CASSLAWGQVGGYTF. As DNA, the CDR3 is TGTGCCAGCAGCTTGGCCTGGGGACAGGTTGGTGGCTACACCTTC.

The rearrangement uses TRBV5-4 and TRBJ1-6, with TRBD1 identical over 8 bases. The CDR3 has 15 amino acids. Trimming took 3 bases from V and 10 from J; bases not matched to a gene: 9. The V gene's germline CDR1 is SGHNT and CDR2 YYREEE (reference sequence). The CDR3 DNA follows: TGTGCCAGCAGCTCCTTAGGCAGGGGGCAATCACCCCTCCACTTT. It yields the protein CASSSLGRGQSPLHF.

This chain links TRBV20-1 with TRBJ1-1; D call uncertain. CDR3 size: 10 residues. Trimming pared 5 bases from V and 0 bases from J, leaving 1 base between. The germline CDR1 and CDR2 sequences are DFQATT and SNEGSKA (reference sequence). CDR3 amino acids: CSALNTEAFF. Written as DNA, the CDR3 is TGCAGTGCTTTGAACACTGAAGCTTTCTTT.

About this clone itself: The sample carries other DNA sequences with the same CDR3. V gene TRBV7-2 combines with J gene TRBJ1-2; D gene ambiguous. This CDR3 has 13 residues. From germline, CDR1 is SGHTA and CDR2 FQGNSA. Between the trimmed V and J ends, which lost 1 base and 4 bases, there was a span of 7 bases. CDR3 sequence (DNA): TGTGCCAGCAGCTTAGGGCAAAGCTATGGCTACACCTTC. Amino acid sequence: CASSLGQSYGYTF.

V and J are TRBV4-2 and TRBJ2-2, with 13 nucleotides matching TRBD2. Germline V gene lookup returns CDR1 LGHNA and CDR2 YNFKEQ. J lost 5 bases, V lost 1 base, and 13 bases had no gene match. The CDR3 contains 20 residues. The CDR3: CASSQAFTSGGALGTGELFF. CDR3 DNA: TGTGCCAGCAGCCAAGCCTTCACTAGCGGGGGGGCCTTAGGAACCGGGGAGCTGTTTTTT.

DNA of the CDR3: TGTGCCAGCAGTGAGGACACCAATTCACCCCTCCACTTT. Residues: CASSEDTNSPLHF. The rearrangement links TRBV6-1 to TRBJ1-6; D perhaps matches TRBD1 (5 bases). There are 13 residues in the CDR3. In germline, CDR1 is MNHNS, CDR2 SASEGT. V lost 3 bases and J 7 bases, leaving 7 bases between the germline ends.

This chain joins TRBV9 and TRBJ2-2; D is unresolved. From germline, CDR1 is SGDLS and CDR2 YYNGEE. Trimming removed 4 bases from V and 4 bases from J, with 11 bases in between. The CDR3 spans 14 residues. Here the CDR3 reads CASSPFLPTGELFF. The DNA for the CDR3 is TGTGCCAGCAGCCCATTCCTACCCACCGGGGAGCTGTTTTTT.

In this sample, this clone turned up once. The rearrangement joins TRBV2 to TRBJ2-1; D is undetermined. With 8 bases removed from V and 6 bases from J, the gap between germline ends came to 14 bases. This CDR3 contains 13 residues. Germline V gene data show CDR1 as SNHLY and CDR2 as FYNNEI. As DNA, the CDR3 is TGTGCCAGCCAGGCAGAATACACCAATGAGCAGTTCTTC. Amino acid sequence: CASQAEYTNEQFF.

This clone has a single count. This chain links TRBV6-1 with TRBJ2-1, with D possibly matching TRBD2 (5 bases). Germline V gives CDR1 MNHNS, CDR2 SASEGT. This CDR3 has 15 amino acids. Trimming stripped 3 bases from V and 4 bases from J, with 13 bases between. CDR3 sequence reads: CASSDWYEGYNEQFF. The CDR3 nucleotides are TGTGCCAGCAGTGACTGGTACGAGGGATACAATGAGCAGTTCTTC.

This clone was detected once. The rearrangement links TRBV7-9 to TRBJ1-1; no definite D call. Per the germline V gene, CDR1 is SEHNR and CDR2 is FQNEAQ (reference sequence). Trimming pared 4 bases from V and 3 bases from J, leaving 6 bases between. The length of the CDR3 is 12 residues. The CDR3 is CASSSSYTEAFF. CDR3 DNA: TGTGCCAGCAGCTCGAGTTACACTGAAGCTTTCTTT.

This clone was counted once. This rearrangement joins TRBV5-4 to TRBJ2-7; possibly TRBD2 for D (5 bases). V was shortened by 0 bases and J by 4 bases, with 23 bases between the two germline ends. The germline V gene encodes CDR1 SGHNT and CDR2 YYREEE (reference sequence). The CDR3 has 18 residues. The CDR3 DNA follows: TGTGCCAGCAGCTTGGCCCTAGAGCCCGCAGTCGGGAATTACGAGCAGTACTTC. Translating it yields CASSLALEPAVGNYEQYF. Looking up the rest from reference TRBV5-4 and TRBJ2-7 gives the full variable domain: ETGVTQSPTHLIKTRGQQVTLRCSSQSGHNTVSWYQQALGQGPQFIFQYYREEENGRGNFPPRFSGLQFPNYSSELNVNALELDDSALYLCASSLALEPAVGNYEQYFGPGTRLTVT.

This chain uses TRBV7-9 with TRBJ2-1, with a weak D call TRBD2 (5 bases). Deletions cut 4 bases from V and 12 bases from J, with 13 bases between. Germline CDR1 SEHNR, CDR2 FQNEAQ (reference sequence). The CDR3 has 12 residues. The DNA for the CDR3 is TGTGCCAGCAGCTCTACTAGTAACGGGCAGTTCTTC. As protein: CASSSTSNGQFF. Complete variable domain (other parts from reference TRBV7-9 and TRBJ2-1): DTGVSQNPRHKITKRGQNVTFRCDPISEHNRLYWYRQTLGQGPEFLTYFQNEAQLEKSRLLSDRFSAERPKGSFSTLEIQRTEQGDSAMYLCASSSTSNGQFFGPGTRLTVL.